This T cell receptor beta chain comes out of a study of long-term antiretroviral therapy in people with HIV. Broader study findings: The study found that diversity rose after ART but stayed below transplant donor controls. Dominance of pre-ART expanded clones persisted, fluctuating and often declining after ART.

The CDR3 runs to 18 residues. The germline V gene has CDR1 LGHNA and CDR2 YSLEER. J was trimmed by 0 bases and V by 5 bases; bases with no gene match: 13. Concerning this clone itself: The antigen remains undetermined.

From each donor, at least one pre-ART PBMC sample and at least two post-ART PBMC samples were obtained. Researchers ran immunoSEQ v3.0 at survey level. Sequencing aimed to cover about 35,000-55,000 T-cell genomes per sample. Clones were sequenced by immunoSEQ multiplex PCR, and TCRdb holds only the in-frame ones, with some missing. The data show 25,000 to 35,000 clones, approximately 93% seen once. This TCR derives from a man between 18 and 29 years old with HIV. Sequenced here: unsorted PBMCs, sampled 3.1 years after starting antiretroviral therapy. The chain employs TRBV4-3 and TRBJ2-1; 7 bases agree with TRBD2. For the CDR3, the DNA is TGCGCCAGCAGCATAGGGGAGGGACGACAAAGCTCCTACAATGAGCAGTTCTTC. Protein product: CASSIGEGRQSSYNEQFF.